The 32 T cell receptor beta chains presented below share a single source sample, sequenced in a study of T cell changes during pregnancy in multiple sclerosis. Using immunoSEQ multiplex PCR, the repertoire was profiled, and TCRdb retains in-frame clones only, with some absent. The sample has over 50,000 clones; over 80% are singletons. Here the sequenced sample was peripheral blood, taken in the first trimester of pregnancy. These receptors were obtained from a female donor in good health, enrolled as a control in a pregnancy study.

The count of this clone is one. The chain couples TRBV7-2 to TRBJ2-2, with 9 positions matching TRBD2. With 5 bases clipped from V and 5 bases from J, the junction kept 6 bases outside the gene matches. Germline loops: CDR1 SGHTA, CDR2 FQGNSA. The CDR3 is made up of 15 amino acids. The CDR3 DNA follows: TGTGCCAGCAGCGTGGGACTAGCAGGGACCGGGGAGCTGTTTTTT. This gives the protein CASSVGLAGTGELFF.

V usage is TRBV7-3 and J usage is TRBJ2-2; D is perhaps TRBD1 (6 bases). The CDR3 extends over 16 amino acids. Trimming removed 5 bases from V and 3 bases from J, with 16 bases in between. Germline-derived CDR1 and CDR2 are SGHTA and FQGTGA. In DNA, the CDR3 is TGTGCCAGCAGCACGGACAGTCCTAGAGACACCGGGGAGCTGTTTTTT. Amino acids: CASSTDSPRDTGELFF.

This sequence joins TRBV6-5 and TRBJ2-1; TRBD2 agrees at 14 bases. From germline, CDR1 is MNHEY and CDR2 SVGAGI. CDR3 length: 15 amino acids. The J segment lost 2 bases and the V segment lost 10 bases, leaving 4 bases of the junction unmatched. CDR3 sequence (DNA): TGTGCCACTTCGACTAGCGGGGGGGCCTACAATGAGCAGTTCTTC. Translating it yields CATSTSGGAYNEQFF.

The chain joins TRBV30 to TRBJ2-7; the D is unclear. Trimming left V 0 bases short and J 8 bases short, with 11 bases between. This CDR3 region has 12 residues. Germline V lookup: CDR1 GTSNPN, CDR2 SVGIG (reference sequence). CDR3 in amino acids: CAWSVVPHKQYF. The CDR3 nucleotides read TGTGCCTGGAGTGTAGTTCCCCACAAGCAGTACTTC.

V gene TRBV5-6 combines with J gene TRBJ1-2; TRBD1 matches at 9 bases. Germline V CDR1 and CDR2: SGHDT, YYEEEE. This CDR3 region has 15 residues. V shed 3 bases, J shed 5 bases, and the junction held 8 bases outside the gene matches. The CDR3 is CASSWPGQGGYGYTF. Here the CDR3 DNA reads TGTGCCAGCAGCTGGCCGGGACAGGGTGGTTATGGCTACACCTTC.

This clone has only one observation. The V and J genes are TRBV9 and TRBJ2-7; D perhaps matches TRBD2 (5 bases). CDR1 SGDLS and CDR2 YYNGEE come from the germline V gene. V was pared by 4 bases and J by 4 bases, with 9 bases between. CDR3 length equals 12 residues. CDR3 amino acids: CASSPGGYEQYF. The CDR3 region has the DNA TGTGCCAGCAGCCCCGGCGGGTACGAGCAGTACTTC.

This clone appeared a few times. The chain has TRBV6-5 and TRBJ1-1, with D possibly matching TRBD1 (5 bases). The CDR3 extends over 13 amino acids. The V and J ends lost 5 bases and 0 bases respectively, with 7 bases between them. Germline CDR1 reads MNHEY; CDR2 reads SVGAGI. DNA of the CDR3: TGTGCCAGCAGTCGGACACTGAACACTGAAGCTTTCTTT. Translation: CASSRTLNTEAFF.

CDR3 loop: CASSLGERGGPNEQFF. CDR3 bases: TGTGCCAGCAGCTTAGGTGAGCGGGGGGGACCCAATGAGCAGTTCTTC. The chain couples TRBV11-3 to TRBJ2-1; 10 bases agree with TRBD2. Losses at the gene ends were 1 base for V and 6 bases for J; bases not matched to a gene: 6. CDR3 size: 16 residues. CDR1 is SGHNT, CDR2 YENEEA, per germline.

This chain connects TRBV30 to TRBJ1-5, with D possibly matching TRBD1 (6 bases). This CDR3 spans 13 amino acids. Germline assignment: CDR1 GTSNPN and CDR2 SVGIG (reference sequence). Trimming took off 2 bases at V and 5 bases at J, with 10 bases between the two ends. The CDR3 is CAWSRSGDQPQHF. DNA for the CDR3: TGTGCCTGGAGTAGATCAGGGGATCAGCCCCAGCATTTT.

This chain links TRBV6-4 with TRBJ2-1; D perhaps matches TRBD2 (5 bases). From germline, CDR1 is MRHNA and CDR2 SNTAGT. The CDR3 runs to 13 residues. Trimming cost V 5 bases and J 7 bases, with 12 bases left between them. The CDR3 protein is CASSFQRGNEQFF. CDR3 nucleotide sequence: TGTGCCAGCAGTTTTCAACGGGGTAATGAGCAGTTCTTC.

The gene calls are TRBV5-1 and TRBJ1-1; a weak D match, TRBD1 (6 bases). The CDR3 has 15 amino acids. The V gene's germline CDR1 is SGHRS and CDR2 YFSETQ. V was shortened by 4 bases and J by 7 bases, with 20 bases between the two germline ends. This CDR3 reads CASSPALGGGSEAFF. CDR3 nucleotides: TGCGCCAGCAGCCCGGCATTGGGGGGGGGCAGTGAAGCTTTCTTT.

This chain links TRBV5-6 with TRBJ2-1, with 12 bases that match TRBD1. Trimming cost V 4 bases and J 8 bases; bases outside gene matches: 7. CDR1 and CDR2 from the germline V gene are SGHDT and YYEEEE. This CDR3 region has 15 residues. Here the CDR3 reads CASSRRDRGLYEQFF. DNA of the CDR3: TGTGCCAGCAGCCGCCGGGACAGGGGGCTCTATGAGCAGTTCTTC.

The chain combines TRBV5-6 with TRBJ2-7, with D possibly matching TRBD1 (5 bases). The germline V gene encodes CDR1 SGHDT and CDR2 YYEEEE. The CDR3 extends over 12 amino acids. Trimming removed 1 base from V and 7 bases from J, with 9 bases in between. CDR3 sequence: CASSLFSGEQYF. CDR3 nucleotides: TGTGCCAGCAGCTTGTTTTCAGGGGAGCAGTACTTC.

The rearrangement links TRBV7-3 to TRBJ2-3; 8 positions match TRBD2. Per germline, CDR1 SGHTA and CDR2 FQGTGA. V shed 5 bases and J 8 bases; nucleotides not matched to a gene: 9. This CDR3 is built from 14 residues. The CDR3 DNA follows: TGTGCCAGCAGCCGAGCGGGGACTAGGGCTACGCAGTATTTT. It is translated as CASSRAGTRATQYF. Full variable domain (rest looked up from reference TRBV7-3 and TRBJ2-3): GAGVSQTPSNKVTEKGKYVELRCDPISGHTALYWYRQSLGQGPEFLIYFQGTGAADDSGLPNDRFFAVRPEGSVSTLKIQRTERGDSAVYLCASSRAGTRATQYFGPGTRLTVL.

The V call is TRBV5-4, the J call TRBJ2-5, with TRBD2 matching over 14 bases. J lost 3 bases, V lost 3 bases, and 7 bases had no gene match. The CDR3 length is 17 residues. Germline CDR1 reads SGHNT; CDR2 reads YYREEE (reference sequence). The CDR3, as DNA: TGTGCCAGCAGCTCGGGACTAGCGGGGGTGATGAAAGAGACCCAGTACTTC. Translating it yields CASSSGLAGVMKETQYF.

In regard to this clone: The junction departs from germline at one end; a sequencing error may be responsible. The gene calls are TRBV7-7 and TRBJ2-1; TRBD1 matches at 9 bases. Germline V gene sequence: CDR1 SSHAT, CDR2 FNYEAQ (reference sequence). The CDR3 runs to 15 residues. CDR3 sequence: CASSSGTGLFNEQFF. Here the CDR3 DNA reads TGTGCTAGCAGCTCGGGGACAGGGTTATTCAATGAGCAGTTCTTC.

The DNA of the CDR3 is TGCGCCAGCAGGACGTTGGGGGGGGCCCTCCAAGAGACCCAGTACTTC. Residues: CASRTLGGALQETQYF. The chain links TRBV5-1 to TRBJ2-5, with D tentatively TRBD2 (7 bases). The CDR3 is 16 amino acids. V shed 5 bases and J shed 1 base, with 18 bases lying between them. CDR1 is SGHRS, CDR2 YFSETQ, per germline.

The rearrangement uses TRBV6-1 and TRBJ2-5; D is unclear. V was cut by 3 bases and J by 1 base, with 12 bases left in between. CDR1 is MNHNS and CDR2 is SASEGT in the germline V gene. The length of the CDR3 is 15 residues. CDR3 coding DNA: TGTGCCAGCAGTGAGATGAGCATCTTCCAAGAGACCCAGTACTTC. Amino acid sequence: CASSEMSIFQETQYF.

The CDR3 DNA reads as TGTGCCAGTAGTAACTCACCGGGACAGGGCTTTGGCTACACCTTC. It yields the protein CASSNSPGQGFGYTF. The chain employs TRBV19 and TRBJ1-2; 9 bases are a match to TRBD1. CDR3 length: 15 residues. Looked up from germline, CDR1 is LNHDA and CDR2 is SQIVND (reference sequence). Germline trimming cut 4 bases from V and 7 bases from J; bases unmatched to any gene: 10.

The chain carries TRBV29-1 and TRBJ1-2; 10 bases fit TRBD1. J was trimmed by 5 bases and V by 1 base; bases with no gene match: 7. CDR1 SQVTM and CDR2 ANQGSEA come from the germline V gene. The CDR3 spans 15 residues. CDR3 DNA sequence: TGCAGCGTTGAAGTCCGGGACAGGGGCGGATATGGCTACACCTTC. Protein product: CSVEVRDRGGYGYTF.

The chain recombines TRBV5-6 with TRBJ1-2, with a tentative D call TRBD1 (6 bases). This CDR3 is 18 amino acids long. The V end lost 4 bases, the J end lost 3 bases, and 25 bases lay between the germline ends. Germline CDR1 reads SGHDT; CDR2 reads YYEEEE. The CDR3 sequence: CASSRTPNPGQLDYGYTF. DNA for the CDR3: TGTGCCAGCAGCCGTACCCCGAATCCGGGACAACTTGACTATGGCTACACCTTC.

This chain uses TRBV19 with TRBJ1-4; 9 nucleotides match TRBD1. Germline assignment: CDR1 LNHDA and CDR2 SQIVND (reference sequence). The V segment lost 6 bases and the J segment 7 bases; nucleotides outside the gene matches: 9. CDR3 length equals 15 residues. CDR3 residues: CASSDTGGLAEKLFF. The CDR3 nucleotides are TGTGCCAGTAGCGATACAGGGGGCCTTGCTGAAAAACTGTTTTTT.

The gene calls are TRBV7-2 and TRBJ2-5, with D perhaps TRBD1 (6 bases). Trimming pared 2 bases from V and 4 bases from J, leaving 14 bases between. Germline V gene lookup returns CDR1 SGHTA and CDR2 FQGNSA. This CDR3 is built from 15 residues. CDR3 in DNA: TGTGCCAGCAGCTTAAACCACAGGGTTGGAGAGACCCAGTACTTC. Protein product: CASSLNHRVGETQYF.

The rearrangement uses TRBV21-1 and TRBJ2-5; TRBD2 was called by the table and not checked on the DNA. TRBV21-1 is a pseudogene locus. The CDR3 consists of 18 residues. CDR3 amino acids: CASSPRGSGGAYQETQYF. The CDR3 region has the DNA TGTGCCAGCTCCCCTCGGGGTAGCGGGGGGGCCTACCAAGAGACCCAGTACTTC.

This clone was counted a few times. The rearrangement links TRBV7-8 to TRBJ1-4; 7 bases are a match to TRBD1. Trimming took 5 bases from V and 7 from J; bases not matched to a gene: 4. Germline V gives CDR1 SGHVS, CDR2 FQNEAQ. This CDR3 has 13 amino acids. The CDR3 nucleotides read TGTGCCAGCAGCCCTAACAGGGGTGAAAAACTGTTTTTT. Translation: CASSPNRGEKLFF.

Notes on this clone: The junction departs from germline at one end; a sequencing error may be responsible. The rearrangement links TRBV5-6 to TRBJ2-7; unclear D gene. The CDR3 runs 11 residues. In germline, CDR1 is SGHDT, CDR2 YYEEEE. The CDR3 sequence: CAGSSTYEQYF. The CDR3 coding sequence is TGTGCCGGCAGCTCTACCTACGAGCAGTACTTC.

CDR3 in DNA: TGTGCCAGCAGCTTAGACCAGGGGGCGTGGCAGCCCCAGCATTTT. Translation: CASSLDQGAWQPQHF. The chain has TRBV7-2 and TRBJ1-5; 8 bases align to TRBD1. This CDR3 spans 15 amino acids. Germline CDR1 reads SGHTA; CDR2 reads FQGNSA. V was pared by 1 base and J by 7 bases, with 6 bases of the junction left unmatched.

The chain uses TRBV9 and TRBJ1-3; D uncertain. Trimming removed 1 base from V and 0 bases from J, with 8 bases in between. CDR1 SGDLS and CDR2 YYNGEE come from the germline V gene. This CDR3 is 15 amino acids long. The CDR3 region is CASSVNSLSGNTIYF. The DNA for the CDR3 is TGTGCCAGCAGCGTAAACAGTCTCTCTGGAAACACCATATATTTT.

This clone was seen only once. The J gene is TRBJ1-5, the V gene TRBV5-6, with no clear D. Looked up from germline, CDR1 is SGHDT and CDR2 is YYEEEE. The CDR3 covers 16 residues. Trimming stripped 1 base from V and 0 bases from J, with 11 bases between. CDR3 amino acids: CASSLWGGFSNQPQHF. The CDR3 coding sequence is TGTGCCAGCAGCTTGTGGGGAGGTTTTAGCAATCAGCCCCAGCATTTT.

The V and J genes are TRBV6-6 and TRBJ1-3, with 11 bases identical to TRBD1. Germline-derived CDR1 and CDR2 are MNHNY and SVGAGI (reference sequence). The V and J ends lost 6 bases and 4 bases, in that order; junction bases with no gene match: 5. The CDR3 consists of 15 residues. CDR3 sequence: CASRVDRGPGNTIYF. The CDR3, as DNA: TGTGCCAGCAGAGTGGACAGGGGGCCAGGAAACACCATATATTTT.

This sequence joins TRBV5-4 and TRBJ1-1, with D perhaps TRBD1 (5 bases). V gave up 4 bases and J gave up 0 bases, with 16 bases separating them. From germline, CDR1 is SGHNT and CDR2 YYREEE (reference sequence). The CDR3 covers 16 residues. This chain's CDR3 is CASSVGRREMNTEAFF. The CDR3 coding sequence is TGTGCCAGCAGCGTGGGACGGAGAGAAATGAACACTGAAGCTTTCTTT.

The rearrangement joins TRBV27 to TRBJ1-4; TRBD1 aligns across 10 bases. The CDR3 is 16 amino acids. Trimming at V came to 4 bases and at J to 7 bases, leaving 9 bases not matched to a gene. CDR1 and CDR2 (germline): MNHEY, SMNVEV (reference sequence). This chain's CDR3 is CASSWGPGQGSEKLFF. CDR3 DNA: TGTGCCAGCAGTTGGGGGCCGGGACAGGGGAGTGAAAAACTGTTTTTT. Based on the CDR3 plus reference TRBV27 and TRBJ1-4, the full variable domain is EAQVTQNPRYLITVTGKKLTVTCSQNMNHEYMSWYRQDPGLGLRQIYYSMNVEVTDKGDVPEGYKVSRKEKRNFPLILESPSPNQTSLYFCASSWGPGQGSEKLFFGSGTQLSVL.